The 28 T cell receptor beta chains listed next were all sequenced from one sample in a study of T cell responses to AZD1222 COVID-19 vaccine. Clones were read by immunoSEQ multiplex PCR, and TCRdb kept only the in-frame ones, dropping some. The sample lists some 81,000 clones, roughly 84% occurring once. The sample here was peripheral blood, taken 28 days after the second AZD1222 dose. Every receptor here comes from an adult who received the AZD1222 COVID-19 vaccine.

This clone has just a few counts. The genes are TRBV28 and TRBJ1-5; D call uncertain. Per germline, CDR1 MDHEN and CDR2 SYDVKM. Trimming took 8 bases from V and 0 from J, leaving 11 bases between them. This CDR3 has 14 amino acids. The CDR3 coding sequence is TGTGCCAGCCCCCCCGCGGGTAGCAATCAGCCCCAGCATTTT. As protein: CASPPAGSNQPQHF.

V usage is TRBV15 and J usage is TRBJ1-2, with D possibly matching TRBD1 (5 bases). The CDR3 extends over 17 amino acids. The V end lost 0 bases, the J end lost 2 bases, and 16 bases lay between the germline ends. The germline V gene encodes CDR1 LNHNV and CDR2 YYDKDF (reference sequence). CDR3 bases: TGTGCCACCAGCAGAGAGGGGCCACGGGGCGGGAACTATGGCTACACCTTC. Its protein is CATSREGPRGGNYGYTF.

The gene calls are TRBV21-1 and TRBJ2-5; the table gives TRBD1 as D, unverified against the DNA. TRBV21-1 is termed a pseudogene. The CDR3 totals 14 residues. The CDR3 is CARPMIDRGETQYF. In DNA form, the CDR3 reads TGTGCCAGACCAATGATCGACAGGGGAGAGACCCAGTACTTC.

V usage is TRBV28 and J usage is TRBJ1-1; perhaps TRBD1 as D (6 bases). V lost 4 bases and J lost 11, with 14 bases in between. Germline V gene sequence: CDR1 MDHEN, CDR2 SYDVKM. This CDR3 is built from 12 residues. In nucleotides, the CDR3 is TGTGCCAGCAGTTGGGACAACTTCGGTGCTTTCTTT. This translates into CASSWDNFGAFF.

The chain combines TRBV27 with TRBJ2-7; 12 bases map to TRBD2. This CDR3 has 16 amino acids. The V and J ends lost 4 bases and 3 bases, in that order; junction bases with no gene match: 7. Germline V gives CDR1 MNHEY, CDR2 SMNVEV (reference sequence). The DNA for the CDR3 is TGTGCCAGCAGTTCCCCCTGGACTAGCGGGATCTACGAGCAGTACTTC. This encodes CASSSPWTSGIYEQYF.

This clone appeared once. The genes are TRBV12-3 or TRBV12-4 and TRBJ2-5; D not resolved. The CDR3 spans 13 residues. The V end lost 2 bases, the J end lost 11 bases, and 15 bases lay between the germline ends. The CDR3 protein is CASSLPAGKTQYF. Here the CDR3 DNA reads TGTGCCAGCAGTTTACCGGCAGGTAAAACTCAGTACTTC.

This clone was detected only once. This chain links TRBV18 with TRBJ1-5; 7 positions agree with TRBD1. Germline V gene sequence: CDR1 KGHSH, CDR2 LQKENI. With V trimmed by 2 bases and J by 7 bases, 5 bases remained unmatched. This CDR3 comprises 14 residues. The CDR3 DNA reads as TGTGCCAGCTCACCAGTCAGGGGGAGCCAGCCCCAGCATTTT. It encodes CASSPVRGSQPQHF.

V and J are TRBV3-1 (or the pseudogene TRBV3-2) and TRBJ2-7; D gene ambiguous. This CDR3 contains 12 residues. Trimming left V 1 base short and J 12 bases short, with 13 bases between. From germline, CDR1 is LGHDT and CDR2 YNNKEL (reference sequence). DNA of the CDR3: TGTGCCAGCAGCCAAGGCCCCCTACGTCCGTACTTC. Translated: CASSQGPLRPYF.

This chain links TRBV7-2 with TRBJ1-5; D possibly corresponds to TRBD1 (5 bases). The CDR3 is 17 amino acids. Germline V lookup: CDR1 SGHTA, CDR2 FQGNSA. V lost 0 bases and J lost 0, with 12 bases in between. The CDR3 DNA is TGTGCCAGCAGCTTAGCGCCCGGGGGGGATAGCAATCAGCCCCAGCATTTT. This translates into CASSLAPGGDSNQPQHF.

The rearrangement links TRBV19 to TRBJ2-1; 11 bases match TRBD2. The CDR3 is 16 amino acids. Losses at the gene ends were 8 bases for V and 3 bases for J; bases not matched to a gene: 9. Germline assignment: CDR1 LNHDA and CDR2 SQIVND (reference sequence). In DNA, the CDR3 is TGTGCCAGTGCATTTACCGGGACTAGCGGCTACAATGAGCAGTTCTTC. Protein: CASAFTGTSGYNEQFF.

The chain employs TRBV7-9 and TRBJ1-4; D is undetermined. The CDR3 runs 14 residues. Germline CDR1 SEHNR, CDR2 FQNEAQ (reference sequence). Trimming pared 1 base from V and 6 bases from J, leaving 9 bases between. In DNA, the CDR3 is TGTGCCAGCAGCTTAGGAGGGTTGGATGAAAAACTGTTTTTT. The encoded protein is CASSLGGLDEKLFF.

The V and J genes are TRBV30 and TRBJ2-7; 7 bases fit TRBD1. The CDR3 loop spans 14 amino acids. The J segment lost 3 bases and the V segment lost 1 base, leaving 6 bases of the junction unmatched. In germline, CDR1 is GTSNPN, CDR2 SVGIG (reference sequence). CDR3 sequence: CAWSATRTGYEQYF. Written as DNA, the CDR3 is TGTGCCTGGAGTGCGACCCGGACAGGCTACGAGCAGTACTTC.

The V and J genes are TRBV6-5 and TRBJ1-3; TRBD1 might be the D (5 bases). This CDR3 is built from 13 residues. The germline CDR1 and CDR2 sequences are MNHEY and SVGAGI. The V end was cut by 9 bases, the J end by 4 bases, with 13 bases between. The CDR3 coding sequence is TGTGCCAGTTTGACAGAGCCCGGAAACACCATATATTTT. This encodes CASLTEPGNTIYF.

V usage is TRBV21-1 and J usage is TRBJ1-2; the table names TRBD1, a call not compared with the DNA. TRBV21-1 is flagged as a pseudogene. This CDR3 has 15 residues. This CDR3 reads CASSKVRNRCYGYTF. The DNA of the CDR3 is TGTGCCAGCAGCAAAGTTCGAAACAGGTGCTATGGCTACACCTTC.

V is TRBV7-9 and J is TRBJ2-5; TRBD2 matches 8 bases. The J segment lost 2 bases and the V segment lost 7 bases, leaving 3 bases of the junction unmatched. This CDR3 comprises 13 residues. CDR1 SEHNR and CDR2 FQNEAQ come from the germline V gene (reference sequence). Written as DNA, the CDR3 is TGTGCCAGCACTCGGGGGGGGCAAGAGACCCAGTACTTC. This sequence encodes CASTRGGQETQYF.

This chain links TRBV7-2 with TRBJ2-7, with D perhaps being TRBD1 or TRBD2 (6 bases each). V lost 5 bases and J lost 0, with 14 bases in between. Germline V gives CDR1 SGHTA, CDR2 FQGNSA. The CDR3 has 15 amino acids. The CDR3 DNA reads as TGTGCCAGCAGCCCCGGGGGCGTTAGCTCCTACGAGCAGTACTTC. It is translated as CASSPGGVSSYEQYF.

The V and J genes are TRBV2 and TRBJ2-7, with TRBD1 identical over 11 bases. Looked up from germline, CDR1 is SNHLY and CDR2 is FYNNEI. V gave up 7 bases and J gave up 0 bases; unmatched junction bases: 2. There are 14 residues in the CDR3. CDR3 amino acids: CASKGTGGSYEQYF. As DNA, the CDR3 is TGTGCCAGCAAAGGGACAGGGGGCTCCTACGAGCAGTACTTC.

The CDR3 protein is CASNQGQGRTGELFF. In DNA form, the CDR3 reads TGTGCCAGCAATCAGGGGCAGGGGCGAACCGGGGAGCTGTTTTTT. The J gene is TRBJ2-2, the V gene TRBV27; weak D call: TRBD1 (6 bases). CDR1 and CDR2 (germline): MNHEY, SMNVEV (reference sequence). The CDR3 has 15 residues. Trimming shortened V by 7 bases and J by 5 bases, and 17 bases separated the two germline ends.

The V and J genes are TRBV3-1 (or the pseudogene TRBV3-2) and TRBJ2-3; 9 bases match TRBD2. CDR1 and CDR2 (germline): LGHDT, YNNKEL (reference sequence). CDR3 length equals 16 residues. The V and J ends lost 4 bases and 8 bases, in that order; junction bases with no gene match: 13. The CDR3 loop reads CASSPLAGGAWVTQYF. CDR3 DNA sequence: TGTGCCAGCAGCCCTCTTGCGGGGGGGGCCTGGGTTACGCAGTATTTT.

V usage is TRBV27 and J usage is TRBJ2-5, with 9 bases identical to TRBD2. CDR3 size: 18 residues. Germline lookup yields CDR1 MNHEY and CDR2 SMNVEV (reference sequence). V gave up 3 bases and J gave up 5 bases; unmatched junction bases: 16. The CDR3 loop is CASSFAGGTGGRGETQYF. The CDR3, as DNA: TGTGCCAGCAGTTTTGCAGGGGGGACTGGCGGGAGGGGCGAGACCCAGTACTTC.

The chain carries TRBV5-1 and TRBJ1-1, with D uncertain. The germline V gene has CDR1 SGHRS and CDR2 YFSETQ. V was shortened by 2 bases and J by 3 bases, with 17 bases between the two germline ends. This CDR3 has 16 residues. CDR3 sequence reads: CASSFGRGGRDTEAFF. The CDR3, as DNA: TGCGCCAGCAGCTTCGGTCGAGGAGGGCGGGACACTGAAGCTTTCTTT.

This rearrangement joins TRBV9 to TRBJ2-2; the match to TRBD2 covers 7 bases. This CDR3 has 15 residues. The V segment lost 5 bases and the J segment 5 bases; nucleotides outside the gene matches: 9. Germline-derived CDR1 and CDR2 are SGDLS and YYNGEE. CDR3 nucleotide sequence: TGTGCCAGCAGTCCCTCACTAGCGCTGACCGGGGAGCTGTTTTTT. This sequence encodes CASSPSLALTGELFF.

CDR3: CASSSGEVNVHYEQYF. For the CDR3, the DNA is TGCGCCAGCAGCTCAGGGGAAGTGAATGTACACTACGAGCAGTACTTC. This rearrangement joins TRBV5-1 to TRBJ2-7; TRBD1 is a possible D gene (6 bases). The CDR3 spans 16 residues. CDR1 SGHRS and CDR2 YFSETQ come from the germline V gene. V was cut by 3 bases and J by 3 bases, with 19 bases left in between.

The rearrangement links TRBV5-1 to TRBJ1-2; tentatively, D is TRBD1 (5 bases). Germline CDR1 is SGHRS and CDR2 is YFSETQ. This CDR3 is 13 amino acids long. Trimming took 0 bases from V and 4 from J, leaving 7 bases between them. As DNA, the CDR3 is TGCGCCAGCAGCTTGGAGGGGATCTATGGCTACACCTTC. Translated: CASSLEGIYGYTF.

This clone was picked up one time. This chain connects TRBV6-4 to TRBJ1-3; D gene unclear. The ends were cut back, 5 bases at V and 1 base at J, with 12 bases in the middle. Germline values: CDR1 MRHNA, CDR2 SNTAGT. The CDR3 is made up of 15 amino acids. The CDR3 DNA sequence: TGTGCCAGCAGTCTAAGGACTCCATCTGGAAACACCATATATTTT. It is translated as CASSLRTPSGNTIYF.

This chain uses TRBV29-1 with TRBJ2-2, with D perhaps TRBD1 or TRBD2 (5 bases each). Germline CDR1 reads SQVTM; CDR2 reads ANQGSEA. The CDR3 has 13 residues. Trimming pared 6 bases from V and 4 bases from J, leaving 12 bases between. CDR3 bases: TGCAGCGTGGGGGTTTCGAGCACCGGGGAGCTGTTTTTT. It encodes CSVGVSSTGELFF.

This clone occurred once. Written as DNA, the CDR3 is TGCGCCAGCAGCCCCGATGAGGGATTTTTCGGGGGGCGCAATCGCGAGCAGTACTTC. It translates to CASSPDEGFFGGRNREQYF. The chain is built from TRBV4-1 and TRBJ2-7, with D tentatively TRBD2 (7 bases). Germline CDR1 reads MGHRA; CDR2 reads YSYEKL. The V and J ends lost 4 bases and 6 bases respectively, with 31 bases between them. The CDR3 is made up of 19 amino acids.

V gene TRBV5-1 combines with J gene TRBJ1-1; tentatively, D is TRBD1 (6 bases). V lost 0 bases and J 5 bases, leaving 8 bases between the germline ends. The CDR3 has 13 amino acids. CDR1 and CDR2 from the germline V gene are SGHRS and YFSETQ. The CDR3 reads CASSLGTGTEAFF. As DNA, the CDR3 is TGCGCCAGCAGCTTGGGTACAGGGACTGAAGCTTTCTTT.